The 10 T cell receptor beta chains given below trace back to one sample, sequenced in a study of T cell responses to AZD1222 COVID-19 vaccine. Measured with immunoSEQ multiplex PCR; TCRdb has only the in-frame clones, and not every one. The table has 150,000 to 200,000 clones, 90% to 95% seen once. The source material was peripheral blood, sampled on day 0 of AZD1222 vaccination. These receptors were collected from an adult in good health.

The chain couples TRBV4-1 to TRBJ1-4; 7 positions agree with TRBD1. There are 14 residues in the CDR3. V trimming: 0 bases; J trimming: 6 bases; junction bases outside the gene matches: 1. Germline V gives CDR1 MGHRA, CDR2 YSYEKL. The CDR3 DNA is TGCGCCAGCAGCCAAGAAGGGGGCGATGAAAAACTGTTTTTT. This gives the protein CASSQEGGDEKLFF.

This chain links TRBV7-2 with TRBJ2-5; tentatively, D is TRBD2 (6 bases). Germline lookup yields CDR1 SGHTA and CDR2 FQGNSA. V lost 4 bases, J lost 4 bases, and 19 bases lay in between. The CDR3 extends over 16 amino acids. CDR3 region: CASSSLDGRWAETQYF. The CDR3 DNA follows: TGTGCCAGCAGCTCCCTGGATGGGAGGTGGGCAGAGACCCAGTACTTC.

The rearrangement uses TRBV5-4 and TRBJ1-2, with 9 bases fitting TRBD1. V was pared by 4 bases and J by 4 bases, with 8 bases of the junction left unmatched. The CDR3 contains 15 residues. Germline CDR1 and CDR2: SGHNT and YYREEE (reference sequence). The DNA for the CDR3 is TGTGCCAGCAGCCCTGGGGACAGGGCCCTCTATGGCTACACCTTC. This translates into CASSPGDRALYGYTF.

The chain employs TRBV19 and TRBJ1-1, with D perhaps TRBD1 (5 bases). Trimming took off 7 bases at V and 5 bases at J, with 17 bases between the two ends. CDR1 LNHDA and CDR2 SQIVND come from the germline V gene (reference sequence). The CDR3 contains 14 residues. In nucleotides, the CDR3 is TGTGCCAGTACCTCCGGGGGGGGAGCTACTGAAGCTTTCTTT. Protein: CASTSGGGATEAFF.

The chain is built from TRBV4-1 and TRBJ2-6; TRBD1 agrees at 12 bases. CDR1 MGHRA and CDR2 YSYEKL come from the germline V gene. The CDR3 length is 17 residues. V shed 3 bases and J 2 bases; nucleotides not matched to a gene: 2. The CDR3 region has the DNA TGCGCCAGCAGCCATGGGACAGGGGGCCCTGGGGCCAACGTCCTGACTTTC. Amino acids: CASSHGTGGPGANVLTF.

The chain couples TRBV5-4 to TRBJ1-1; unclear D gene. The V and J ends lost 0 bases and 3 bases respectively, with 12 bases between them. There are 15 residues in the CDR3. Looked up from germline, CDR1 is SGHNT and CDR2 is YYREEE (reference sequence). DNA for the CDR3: TGTGCCAGCAGCTTGGAGGGCGGACGGCACACTGAAGCTTTCTTT. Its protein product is CASSLEGGRHTEAFF.

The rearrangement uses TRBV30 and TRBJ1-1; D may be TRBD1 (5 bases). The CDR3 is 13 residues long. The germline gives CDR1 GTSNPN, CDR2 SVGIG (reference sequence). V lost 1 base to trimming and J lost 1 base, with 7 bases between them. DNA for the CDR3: TGTGCCTGGAGTGGGGGGGGGAACACTGAAGCTTTCTTT. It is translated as CAWSGGGNTEAFF. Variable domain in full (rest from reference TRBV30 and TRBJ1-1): SQTIHQWPATLVQPVGSPLSLECTVEGTSNPNLYWYRQAAGRGLQLLFYSVGIGQISSEVPQNLSASRPQDRQFILSSKKLLLSDSGFYLCAWSGGGNTEAFFGQGTRLTVV.

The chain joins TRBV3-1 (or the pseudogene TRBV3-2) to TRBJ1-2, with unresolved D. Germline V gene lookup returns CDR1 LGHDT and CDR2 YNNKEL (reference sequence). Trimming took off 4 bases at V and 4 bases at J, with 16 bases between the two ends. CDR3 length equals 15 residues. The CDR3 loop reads CASSPVRAGPYGYTF. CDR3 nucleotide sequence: TGTGCCAGCAGCCCAGTCAGAGCCGGCCCCTATGGCTACACCTTC.

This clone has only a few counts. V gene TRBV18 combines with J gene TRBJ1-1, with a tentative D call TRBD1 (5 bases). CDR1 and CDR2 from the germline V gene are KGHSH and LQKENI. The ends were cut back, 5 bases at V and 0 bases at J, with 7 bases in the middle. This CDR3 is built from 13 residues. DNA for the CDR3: TGTGCCAGCTCAGAGGGGATGAACACTGAAGCTTTCTTT. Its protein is CASSEGMNTEAFF.

The DNA for the CDR3 is TGTGCCAGCAGTTATTCGGGACAGGGCACTGAAGCTTTCTTT. This sequence encodes CASSYSGQGTEAFF. The rearrangement links TRBV6-5 to TRBJ1-1; TRBD1 matches at 9 bases. The CDR3 is 14 residues long. Germline loops: CDR1 MNHEY, CDR2 SVGAGI. After removal of 3 bases from V and 4 bases from J, the junction contained 3 bases not matched to a gene.